This T cell receptor (beta chain) came from a study of T cells in Graves' hyperthyroidism and ophthalmopathy. The definition of stable Graves' hyperthyroidism was no ophthalmopathy progression within 18 months. Patients aged 18 to 65 with hyperthyroidism were newly diagnosed, with duration under 2 months. RNA transcripts provided the source from which TCR beta CDR3 regions were amplified. HTBI primers were employed in a first-round RT-PCR of the TCR CDR3. TCRdb reanalysed the multiplex PCR reads using MiXCR and keeps one entry per CDR3 protein. The sample records approximately 420,000 distinct CDR3 sequences, roughly 13% being singletons. Sequenced input: blood. The sequence was obtained from a woman aged 18-29 years with Graves' hyperthyroidism.

CDR3 in DNA: TGTGCCAGCATCTCTACAGGGGAGGACGAGCAGTACTTC. Translation: CASISTGEDEQYF. This chain joins TRBV7-9 and TRBJ2-7, with D possibly TRBD1 on 7 matching bases. This CDR3 comprises 13 residues. Trimming removed 7 bases from V and 5 bases from J, with 15 bases in between. Germline V lookup: CDR1 SEHNR, CDR2 FQNEAQ (reference sequence). Using reference TRBV7-9 and TRBJ2-7 for the parts outside the CDR3, the full variable domain is DTGVSQNPRHKITKRGQNVTFRCDPISEHNRLYWYRQTLGQGPEFLTYFQNEAQLEKSRLLSDRFSAERPKGSFSTLEIQRTEQGDSAMYLCASISTGEDEQYFGPGTRLTVT.